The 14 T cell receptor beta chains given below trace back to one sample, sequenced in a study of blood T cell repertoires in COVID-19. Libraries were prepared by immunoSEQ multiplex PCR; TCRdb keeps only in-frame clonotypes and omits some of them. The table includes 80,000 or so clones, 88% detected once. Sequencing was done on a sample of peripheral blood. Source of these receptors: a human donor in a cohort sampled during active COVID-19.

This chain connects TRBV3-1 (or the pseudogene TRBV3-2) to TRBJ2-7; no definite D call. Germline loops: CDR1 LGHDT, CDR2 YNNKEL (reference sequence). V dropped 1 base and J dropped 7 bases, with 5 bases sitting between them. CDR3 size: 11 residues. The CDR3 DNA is TGTGCCAGCAGCCAAGGGCATGAGCAGTACTTC. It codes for CASSQGHEQYF.

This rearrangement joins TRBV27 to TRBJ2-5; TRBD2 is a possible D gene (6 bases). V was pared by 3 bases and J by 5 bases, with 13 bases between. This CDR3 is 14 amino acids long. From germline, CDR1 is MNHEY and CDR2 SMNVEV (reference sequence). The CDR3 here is CASSFGGGRETQYF. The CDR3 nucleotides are TGTGCCAGCAGTTTCGGGGGAGGAAGGGAGACCCAGTACTTC.

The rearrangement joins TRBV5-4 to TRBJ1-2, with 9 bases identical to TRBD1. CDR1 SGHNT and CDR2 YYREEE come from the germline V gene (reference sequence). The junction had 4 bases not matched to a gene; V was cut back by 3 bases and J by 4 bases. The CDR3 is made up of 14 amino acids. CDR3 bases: TGTGCCAGCAGCTCTCGGACAGGGGCCTATGGCTACACCTTC. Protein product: CASSSRTGAYGYTF.

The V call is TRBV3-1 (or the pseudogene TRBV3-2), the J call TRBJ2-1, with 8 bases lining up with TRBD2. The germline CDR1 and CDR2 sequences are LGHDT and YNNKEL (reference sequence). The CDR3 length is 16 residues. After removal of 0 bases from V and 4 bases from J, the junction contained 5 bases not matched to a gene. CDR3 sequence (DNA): TGTGCCAGCAGCCAAGATCCAGCGGGAGATTACAATGAGCAGTTCTTC. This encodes CASSQDPAGDYNEQFF.

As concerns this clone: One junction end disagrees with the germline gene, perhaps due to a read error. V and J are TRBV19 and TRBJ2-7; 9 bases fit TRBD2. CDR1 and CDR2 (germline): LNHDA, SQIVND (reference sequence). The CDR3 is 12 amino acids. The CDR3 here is CASSTGLASLFF. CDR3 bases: TGTGCCAGTAGTACCGGACTAGCGTCTTTATTCTTC. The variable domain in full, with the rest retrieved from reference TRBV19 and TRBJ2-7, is DGGITQSPKYLFRKEGQNVTLSCEQNLNHDAMYWYRQDPGQGLRLIYYSQIVNDFQKGDIAEGYSVSREKKESFPLTVTSAQKNPTAFYLCASSTGLASLFFGPGTRLTVT.

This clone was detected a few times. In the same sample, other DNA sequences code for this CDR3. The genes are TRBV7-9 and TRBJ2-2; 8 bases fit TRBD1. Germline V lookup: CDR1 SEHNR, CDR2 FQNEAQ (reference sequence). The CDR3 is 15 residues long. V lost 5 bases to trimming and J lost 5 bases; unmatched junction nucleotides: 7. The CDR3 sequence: CASSKTGEGTGELFF. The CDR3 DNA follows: TGTGCCAGCAGCAAGACAGGGGAAGGGACCGGGGAGCTGTTTTTT.

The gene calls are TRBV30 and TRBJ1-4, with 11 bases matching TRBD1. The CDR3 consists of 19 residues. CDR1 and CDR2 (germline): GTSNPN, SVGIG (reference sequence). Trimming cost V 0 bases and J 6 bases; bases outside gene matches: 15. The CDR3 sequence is CAWSVHGWGTGGRYEKLFF. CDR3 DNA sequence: TGTGCCTGGAGTGTACATGGGTGGGGGACAGGGGGTCGTTATGAAAAACTGTTTTTT.

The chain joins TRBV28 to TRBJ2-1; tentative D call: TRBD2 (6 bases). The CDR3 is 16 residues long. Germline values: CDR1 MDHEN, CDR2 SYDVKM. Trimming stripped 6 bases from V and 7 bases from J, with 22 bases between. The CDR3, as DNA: TGTGCCAGCAGCGGACCAGGGACTCGCGTCGGGAATGAGCAGTTCTTC. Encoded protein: CASSGPGTRVGNEQFF.

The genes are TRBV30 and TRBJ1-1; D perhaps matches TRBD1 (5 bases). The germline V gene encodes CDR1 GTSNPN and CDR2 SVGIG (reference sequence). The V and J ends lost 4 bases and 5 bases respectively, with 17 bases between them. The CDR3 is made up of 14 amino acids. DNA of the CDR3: TGTGCCTGGACCCTAAGCCCAGGGTGGACTGAAGCTTTCTTT. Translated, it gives CAWTLSPGWTEAFF. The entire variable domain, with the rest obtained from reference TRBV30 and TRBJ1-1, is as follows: SQTIHQWPATLVQPVGSPLSLECTVEGTSNPNLYWYRQAAGRGLQLLFYSVGIGQISSEVPQNLSASRPQDRQFILSSKKLLLSDSGFYLCAWTLSPGWTEAFFGQGTRLTVV.

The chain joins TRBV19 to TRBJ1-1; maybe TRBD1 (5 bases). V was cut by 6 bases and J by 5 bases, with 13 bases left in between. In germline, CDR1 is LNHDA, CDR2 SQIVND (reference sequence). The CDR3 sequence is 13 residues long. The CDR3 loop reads CASSIGGGTEAFF. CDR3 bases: TGTGCCAGTAGCATTGGGGGGGGGACTGAAGCTTTCTTT. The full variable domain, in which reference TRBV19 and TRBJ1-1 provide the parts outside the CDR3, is DGGITQSPKYLFRKEGQNVTLSCEQNLNHDAMYWYRQDPGQGLRLIYYSQIVNDFQKGDIAEGYSVSREKKESFPLTVTSAQKNPTAFYLCASSIGGGTEAFFGQGTRLTVV.

This chain's CDR3 is CASSLEDYQLLQYF. CDR3 DNA sequence: TGCGCCAGCAGCTTGGAAGACTATCAACTTCTGCAGTATTTT. J is TRBJ2-3 and V is TRBV5-1; possibly TRBD2 for D (5 bases). V was cut by 0 bases and J by 11 bases, with 16 bases left in between. The CDR3 contains 14 residues. Per the germline V gene, CDR1 is SGHRS and CDR2 is YFSETQ.

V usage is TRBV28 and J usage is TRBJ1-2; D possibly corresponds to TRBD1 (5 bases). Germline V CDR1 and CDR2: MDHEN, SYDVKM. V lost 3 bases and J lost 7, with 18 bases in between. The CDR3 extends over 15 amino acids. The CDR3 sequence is CASSFFLGGDGGYTF. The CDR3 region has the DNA TGTGCCAGCAGTTTCTTCCTGGGGGGAGATGGTGGCTACACCTTC.

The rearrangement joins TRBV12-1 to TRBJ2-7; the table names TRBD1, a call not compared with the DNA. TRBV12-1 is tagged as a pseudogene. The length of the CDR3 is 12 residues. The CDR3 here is CASSGDSYEQYF. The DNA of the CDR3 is TGTGCCAGCAGCGGGGACAGCTACGAGCAGTACTTC.

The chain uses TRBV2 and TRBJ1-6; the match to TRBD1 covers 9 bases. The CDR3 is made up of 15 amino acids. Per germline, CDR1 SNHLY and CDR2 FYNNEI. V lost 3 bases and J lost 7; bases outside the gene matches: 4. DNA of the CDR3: TGTGCCAGCAGTGATATGGGACAGGGAAATTCACCCCTCCACTTT. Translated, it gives CASSDMGQGNSPLHF.